Given below is one TCR beta chain in context. Its recognized antigen is unknown. Base qualities are not recorded, but no much larger clone differs from it by a single base. Deletion took 5 bases off V and 7 bases off J, with a span of 19 bases between the germline ends. Including the terminal cysteine and phenylalanine, the CDR3 comprises 15 residues. The only DNA kept is the CDR3, 45 bases in frame from the first base. CDR1 is given as SGHRS and CDR2 as YFSETQ, both from the germline V gene. To prepare the library, the immunoSEQ multiplex PCR assay was applied. The multiplex PCR relied on a mix of 60 forward primers for TCR Vbeta segments and 13 reverse primers for TCR Jbeta segments. The CDR3 region of rearranged TCR beta genes was amplified from genomic DNA with a multiplex PCR assay. The amplified TCR beta libraries were sequenced on the Illumina HiSeq System as 87-base-pair reads. As for the authors' bioinformatics: Across the 640 or so repertoires, a later analysis counted approximately 83 million unique TCR beta chains, approximately 10 million of which were shared by at least two donors. To remove PCR and sequencing errors, raw reads were error-corrected and collapsed into unique sequences using a nearest-neighbor algorithm that merged closely related sequences. To assign V, D and J gene segments, CDR3 sequences were aligned to IMGT reference sequences. For a sequence to be retained, a match of at least six nucleotides to both a V gene segment and a J gene segment was required. A rearrangement was called productive if the CDR3 had no stop codons and remained in frame with V and J, and every other rearrangement was called non-productive. Following IMGT convention, CDR3 was defined as the stretch from the second conserved V-encoded cysteine up to the conserved J-encoded phenylalanine. Sequences without an unambiguous match to a single V gene segment were excluded from the earlier analysis of about 630 of the donors. An earlier analysis of about 600 of the donors called V segments functional above 56.7% productive rearrangements and segregating when the between-donor standard deviation exceeded 5%. To diagnose cytomegalovirus status from the catalog of TCR beta chain sequences, a statistical classification framework was built. In a later analysis, V and J genes were assigned by comparing TCR nucleotide sequences against IMGT/GENE-DB human TR gene sequences. In a later analysis, CDR3 sequences and most-parsimonious VDJ recombination scenarios were assigned using the TCRdist pipeline. In a later analysis, each TCR beta chain was defined by its CDR3 amino acid sequence together with its V-gene family, and reads lacking a unique V-gene family were excluded. A later analysis removed several hundred highly shared, low-generation-probability nucleotide sequences to deal with suspected cross-contamination and a sequencing artifact. In a later analysis, a clonal expansion index was calculated for each public chain from normalized within-repertoire ranks of inferred template counts. A later analysis computed generation probabilities with a VDJ recombination model fitted to out-of-frame rearrangements, and checked the results against IGoR. In a later analysis, hypergeometric tests were used to score TCR-TCR, TCR-HLA and TCR-CMV co-occurrence, with a repertoire-size bias correction applied to TCR pairs. False discovery rates were estimated in a later analysis by permuting HLA or CMV assignments 20 times. A later analysis grouped co-occurring TCRs with DBSCAN, adding TCRdist sequence similarity when clustering within HLA-allele-positive subsets. Co-occurrence clustering excluded repertoires with fewer than 30,000 or more than 120,000 public chains, plus five with anomalous nucleotide sharing. Sourced from immuneACCESS, this table was stored by TCRdb with only in-frame sequences that have V and J called. A share of the clones is absent; for the studies checked, an unresolved V gene accounts for under half, and the remainder has no known explanation. V and J calls and clone size are copied from that table; D and trimming were computed from the DNA. The sample table holds roughly 150,000 clones, of which about 80% were seen once. Roughly 5.6% of the sample rests with the top ten.

The cohort was made up of hundreds of healthy bone marrow donors. Cohort members were all nominally healthy when sampled, although unrecorded immune exposures were likely present. The donor was CMV seropositive and belonged to the group of some 290 seropositive cohort members. A peripheral blood sample was collected from each donor, and TCR beta sequencing was performed on peripheral blood mononuclear cells. The Qiagen DNeasy Blood Extraction Kit was used to extract genomic DNA from the blood cell samples. This specimen comes from a study of cytomegalovirus exposure and HLA in healthy donors (TCRdb year 2017). Background on the whole study: An earlier analysis of under 600 of the donors reported roughly 270 Gb of sequence data and about 100 million unique TCR beta sequences from 150 million to 200 million T cells. About 280 gigabases of sequencing data and 91 million or so unique TCR sequences made up an early release that covered under 750 HLA-typed donors. Of the approximately 400 genotyped donors, over 70% fell in the genetic ancestry cluster associated with self-reported Caucasian donors. The study aimed to test whether cataloging public T cell receptors could reveal signatures of past pathogen exposure. The study profiled the T cell repertoires of about 640 subjects by immunosequencing and related them to cytomegalovirus serostatus. A separate validation cohort of 100 to 150 different subjects was used in addition to the 666-subject first cohort. The study combined high-throughput TCR immunosequencing, statistical association of individual TCRs with disease status, and machine learning to predict cytomegalovirus infection status. To study patterns of TCR occurrence, a later analysis re-analyzed previously published TCR beta repertoires from 650 to 750 donors and added high-resolution HLA genotyping. The later analysis used no new phenotypic data to find candidate immune exposures, relying instead on TCR beta sequences and their occurrence across donors. To decide whether each TCR beta V gene segment behaved as functional or pseudogenic, an earlier analysis of some 570 of the donors relied on high-throughput TCR beta sequencing. Donor age, sex, ethnicity and CMV serostatus were collected together with the repertoire data. Genome-wide SNP genotypes for about 65% of the 666 donors were used in a later genetic analysis, which treated that subset as a discovery cohort. Every repertoire in the discovery cohort had been generated on one and the same sequencing platform. HLA typing covered class I and class II loci at four-digit resolution. Typing coverage differed by locus: A, B, C, DRB1 and DQB1 were typed in roughly 620-630 donors, DQA1 in approximately 520, DPA1 in around 580, and DPB1 in about 450. A handful of DR-DQ haplotypes were handled as single units for association and clustering because linkage in the cohort was strong. Among about 410 genotyped donors of the cohort, an average of approximately 240,000 unique TCR beta nucleotide sequences was sequenced per donor, of which about 19% were non-productive.

Beyond this particular receptor, the publication reports: At a false discovery rate of 0.05, a later analysis linked 15,000 to 20,000 TCR beta sequences to specific HLA alleles. A cluster of highly shared sequence variants was judged likely to represent a technical artifact of the sequencing pipeline. In vitro tests confirmed that a few of the cytomegalovirus-associated TCR beta chains recognize cytomegalovirus antigens. The cohort was sequenced for TCR beta chains only, and without alpha or paired-chain data the features that could be detected were limited. Linkage disequilibrium might explain the correlated functional status among segregating V segments, but an unknown experimental factor could not be ruled out. The study listed 170 or so TCR beta chains as associated with cytomegalovirus. Across donors, most TCR sequences were observed very rarely, whereas some public TCRs were present in many individuals. Because the 87-base-pair reads could not distinguish some IMGT-functional V segments, including TRBV6-2 and TRBV6-3, those segments were excluded. The authors suggested that the approach could potentially be extended to other disease states and immunological phenotypes. In a later genetic analysis, a missense DCLRE1C variant was associated with V-gene and J-gene trimming of TCR beta chains, and the association was replicated in an independent cohort. A later analysis found that TCR association rates varied across HLA loci, with DRB1 alleles showing the most associated TCRs and HLA-C alleles the fewest. A further reported finding was that TCR beta sequences accurately predicted the HLA-A and HLA-B alleles for most subjects in the first cohort. Because some donors lacked HLA typing at each locus, the association tests relied only on the typed subset. In a later analysis, most CMV-associated TCR beta chains were found to appear HLA-restricted, with HLA associations seemingly driven largely by CMV exposure. In an earlier analysis of approximately 590 of the donors, most TCR beta V segments appeared in productive rearrangements about 87% or about 30% of the time, broadly matching IMGT annotations. According to a later genetic analysis, donors in an Asian-associated ancestry cluster had fewer N-insertions in productive TCRs than the approximately 610-donor mean. A later analysis found that HLA-associated TCR beta chains were more clonally expanded and had lower generation probabilities than equally common non-associated chains. Sequencing depth was assumed to be roughly uniform across donors in the presence/absence analyses, though that assumption may not hold. For the cohort, immune exposure information was limited to CMV serostatus. Assigning TCR associations to individual alleles was difficult when HLA alleles, especially DR and DQ, strongly co-occurred. According to a later analysis, parvovirus B19, influenza, CMV and Epstein-Barr virus appeared linked to several top co-occurrence clusters. The earlier analysis of 587 of the donors excluded roughly 17 rarely observed V segments, including chromosome 9 orphons, because counts were too low. The classifier was reported to diagnose cytomegalovirus status with high specificity and sensitivity in both the original cohort and the validation cohort.

The clonotype originates from a woman aged 40 to 50 in good health and CMV-seropositive. Specimen: PBMCs. The chain is made from TRBV5-1 and TRBJ2-1; the D segment could be TRBD1, given 6 matching bases. The CDR3 reads as follows: CASRPAGTPRNEQFF. The nucleotides read TGCGCCAGCAGACCCGCCGGGACACCCCGAAATGAGCAGTTCTTC.